Here is one T cell receptor beta chain with its context. The target antigen is unknown. This sample stems from a study of T cells in narcolepsy. Profiled with immunoSEQ multiplex PCR; TCRdb holds only in-frame clones, not every one. This sample carries approximately 25,000 clones, about four fifths of them seen once, and the ten largest clones take approximately 0.7%. J lost 7 bases, V lost 5 bases, and 15 bases had no gene match. The CDR3 extends over 16 amino acids. CDR1 is SGHVS, CDR2 FQNEAQ, per germline. Notes on the study in general: Autoreactive clonotypes reportedly recurred in blood of same and different patients, not controls. No autoreactive T cell clone sequences appeared in some memory CD4+ repertoires.

Specimen: CD45RA- memory CD4+ T cells from PBMCs. The V call is TRBV7-8, the J call TRBJ1-1; 8 nucleotides line up with TRBD1. The sequence was collected from a human donor with narcolepsy. This CDR3 is CASSPAQTGVGGEAFF. In DNA form, the CDR3 reads TGTGCCAGCAGCCCAGCCCAGACAGGGGTGGGGGGTGAAGCTTTCTTT.